This T cell receptor (beta chain) was captured by sequencing in a study of T cells in Graves' hyperthyroidism and ophthalmopathy. In the study overall: Peripheral blood specimens were obtained at initial diagnosis, prior to any treatment.

Subjects with ophthalmopathy showed a Clinical Activity Score no lower than 3, a NOSPECS grade no lower than 4, and a duration shorter than 3 months. Patients were excluded because of uncontrolled infection, other autoimmune disease, pregnancy or lactation. Around 10 ml fresh peripheral blood yielded the PBMCs. RNA transcripts served as the template for amplifying TCR beta CDR3 regions. RT-PCR in the first round (using the HTBI primer set) targeted the TCR CDR3. One entry per CDR3 protein results from TCRdb running MiXCR on the multiplex PCR reads. The sample has nearly 600,000 distinct CDR3 sequences, 14% seen once. Germline CDR1 reads MDHEN; CDR2 reads SYDVKM. V shed 7 bases and J 2 bases; nucleotides not matched to a gene: 5. The CDR3 is 13 amino acids. In its sample, this clonotype was seen many times.

V usage is TRBV28 and J usage is TRBJ2-7, with 7 bases identical to TRBD1. The clonotype originates from a woman aged 18-30 years with Graves' ophthalmopathy. Sequences were obtained from blood. The chain's CDR3 is CASMGQGAYEQYF. CDR3 sequence (DNA): TGTGCCAGCATGGGTCAGGGGGCCTACGAGCAGTACTTC. Supplemented by reference TRBV28 and TRBJ2-7, the full variable domain reads DVKVTQSSRYLVKRTGEKVFLECVQDMDHENMFWYRQDPGLGLRLIYFSYDVKMKEKGDIPEGYSVSREKKERFSLILESASTNQTSMYLCASMGQGAYEQYFGPGTRLTVT.